This T cell receptor (beta chain) was sequenced in a study of blood T cell repertoires in COVID-19. TCRdb's table, derived via immunoSEQ multiplex PCR, lists solely in-frame clones and lacks some. This sample has under 150,000 clones, with around four fifths found just once. The J segment lost 2 bases and the V segment lost 5 bases, leaving 13 bases of the junction unmatched. The CDR3 covers 18 residues. In germline, CDR1 is MNHNY, CDR2 SVGAGI (reference sequence). This receptor was identified in a woman aged 40 to 50 with acute or convalescent COVID-19. The sequenced sample consisted of peripheral blood. This rearrangement joins TRBV6-6 to TRBJ2-3; 10 positions agree with TRBD1. This CDR3 reads CASSPTVGTGDFTDTQYF. CDR3 sequence (DNA): TGTGCCAGCAGTCCAACGGTCGGGACAGGGGATTTCACAGATACGCAGTATTTT.